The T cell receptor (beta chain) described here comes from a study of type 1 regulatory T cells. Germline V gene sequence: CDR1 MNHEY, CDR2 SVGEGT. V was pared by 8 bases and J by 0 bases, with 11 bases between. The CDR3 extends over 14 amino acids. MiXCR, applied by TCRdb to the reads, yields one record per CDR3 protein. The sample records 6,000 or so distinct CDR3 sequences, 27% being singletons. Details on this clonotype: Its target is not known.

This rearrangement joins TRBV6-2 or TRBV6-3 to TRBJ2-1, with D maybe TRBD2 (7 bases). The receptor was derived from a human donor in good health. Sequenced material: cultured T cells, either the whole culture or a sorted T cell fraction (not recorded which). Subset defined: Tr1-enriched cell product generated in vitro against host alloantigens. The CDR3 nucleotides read TGTGCCAGCCGAAGGGGGGGCTCCTACAATGAGCAGTTCTTC. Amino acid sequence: CASRRGGSYNEQFF.